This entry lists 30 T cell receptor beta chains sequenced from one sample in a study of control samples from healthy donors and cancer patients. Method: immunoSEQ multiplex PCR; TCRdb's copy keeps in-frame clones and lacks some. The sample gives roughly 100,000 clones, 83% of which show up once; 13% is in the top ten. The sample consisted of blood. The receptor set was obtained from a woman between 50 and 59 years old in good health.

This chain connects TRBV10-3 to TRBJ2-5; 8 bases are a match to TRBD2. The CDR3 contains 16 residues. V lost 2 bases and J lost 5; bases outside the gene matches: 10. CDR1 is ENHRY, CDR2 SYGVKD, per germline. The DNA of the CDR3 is TGTGCCATCAGTGAGGTAGCGGGGCAGGCTCGGGAGACCCAGTACTTC. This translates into CAISEVAGQARETQYF.

CDR3 DNA sequence: TGTGCCACCAGCGGCACACCGAACCCCTACGAGCAGTACTTC. Protein product: CATSGTPNPYEQYF. The V call is TRBV24-1, the J call TRBJ2-7; D not resolved. The CDR3 is 14 residues long. Trimming pared 7 bases from V and 2 bases from J, leaving 14 bases between. CDR1 and CDR2 (germline): KGHDR, SFDVKD.

The CDR3 loop reads CASSLRDGSGNTIYF. The CDR3 nucleotides read TGTGCCAGCAGCCTAAGGGACGGCTCTGGAAACACCATATATTTT. V usage is TRBV11-2 and J usage is TRBJ1-3; D is perhaps TRBD1 (5 bases). Germline V lookup: CDR1 SGHAT, CDR2 FQNNGV. The CDR3 is made up of 15 amino acids. Deletions cut 5 bases from V and 0 bases from J, with 11 bases between.

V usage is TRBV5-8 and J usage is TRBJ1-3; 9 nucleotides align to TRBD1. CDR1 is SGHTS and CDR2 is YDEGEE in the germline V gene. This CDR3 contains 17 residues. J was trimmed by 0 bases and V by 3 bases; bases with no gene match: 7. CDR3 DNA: TGTGCCAGCAGCTCCACCGGGACAGGGAGCTCTGGAAACACCATATATTTT. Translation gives CASSSTGTGSSGNTIYF.

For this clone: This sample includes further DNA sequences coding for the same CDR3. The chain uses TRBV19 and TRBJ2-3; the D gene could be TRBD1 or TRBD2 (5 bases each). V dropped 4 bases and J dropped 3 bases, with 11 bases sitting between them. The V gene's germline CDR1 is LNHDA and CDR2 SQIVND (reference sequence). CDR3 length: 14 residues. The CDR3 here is CASSTGPETDTQYF. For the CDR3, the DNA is TGTGCCAGTAGTACGGGACCGGAGACAGATACGCAGTATTTT.

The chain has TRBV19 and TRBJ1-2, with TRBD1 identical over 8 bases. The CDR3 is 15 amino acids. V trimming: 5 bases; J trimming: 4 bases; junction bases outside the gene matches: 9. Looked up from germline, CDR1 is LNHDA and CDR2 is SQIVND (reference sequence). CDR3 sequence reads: CASSLRTGSVYGYTF. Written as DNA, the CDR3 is TGTGCCAGTAGTTTAAGGACAGGGAGTGTCTATGGCTACACCTTC.

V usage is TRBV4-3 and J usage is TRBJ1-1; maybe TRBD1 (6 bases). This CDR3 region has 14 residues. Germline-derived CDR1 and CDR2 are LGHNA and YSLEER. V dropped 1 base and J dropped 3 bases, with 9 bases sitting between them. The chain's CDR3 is CASSQGGAYTEAFF. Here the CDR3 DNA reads TGCGCCAGCAGCCAAGGGGGGGCGTACACTGAAGCTTTCTTT.

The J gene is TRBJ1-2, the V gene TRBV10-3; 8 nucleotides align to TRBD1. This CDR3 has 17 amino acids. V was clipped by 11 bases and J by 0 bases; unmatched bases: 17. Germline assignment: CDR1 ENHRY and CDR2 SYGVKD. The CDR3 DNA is TGTGCCGTTCGACCGGGGACAGGCAGACCCGCTAACTATGGCTACACCTTC. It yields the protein CAVRPGTGRPANYGYTF.

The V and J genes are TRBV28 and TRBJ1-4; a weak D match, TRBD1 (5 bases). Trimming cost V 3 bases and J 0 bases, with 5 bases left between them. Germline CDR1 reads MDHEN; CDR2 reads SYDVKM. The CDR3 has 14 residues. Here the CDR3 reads CASSLGATNEKLFF. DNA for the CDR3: TGTGCCAGCAGTTTGGGGGCAACTAATGAAAAACTGTTTTTT.

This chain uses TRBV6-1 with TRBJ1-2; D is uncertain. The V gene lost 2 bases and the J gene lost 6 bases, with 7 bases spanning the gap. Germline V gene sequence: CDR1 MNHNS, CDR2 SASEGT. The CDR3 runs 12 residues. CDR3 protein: CASSELQHGYTF. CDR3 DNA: TGTGCCAGCAGTGAACTGCAGCATGGCTACACCTTC.

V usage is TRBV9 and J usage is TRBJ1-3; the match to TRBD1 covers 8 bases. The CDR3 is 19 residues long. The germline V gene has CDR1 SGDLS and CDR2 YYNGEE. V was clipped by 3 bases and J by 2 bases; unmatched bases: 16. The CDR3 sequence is CASSAPGQEVHGPGNTIYF. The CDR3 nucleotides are TGTGCCAGCAGCGCACCGGGACAGGAGGTACATGGGCCTGGAAACACCATATATTTT.

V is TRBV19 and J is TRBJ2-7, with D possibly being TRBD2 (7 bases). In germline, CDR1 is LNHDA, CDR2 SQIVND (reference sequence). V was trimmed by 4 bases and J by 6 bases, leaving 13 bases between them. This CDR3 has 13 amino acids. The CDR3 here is CASSTYREGEQYF. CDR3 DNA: TGTGCCAGTAGTACATACAGGGAGGGCGAGCAGTACTTC.

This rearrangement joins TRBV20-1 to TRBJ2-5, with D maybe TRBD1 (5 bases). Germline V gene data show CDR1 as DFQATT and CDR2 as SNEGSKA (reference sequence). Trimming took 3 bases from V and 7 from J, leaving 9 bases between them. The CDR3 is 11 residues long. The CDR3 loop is CSASRVGTQYF. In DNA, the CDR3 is TGCAGTGCTAGCAGGGTTGGGACCCAGTACTTC.

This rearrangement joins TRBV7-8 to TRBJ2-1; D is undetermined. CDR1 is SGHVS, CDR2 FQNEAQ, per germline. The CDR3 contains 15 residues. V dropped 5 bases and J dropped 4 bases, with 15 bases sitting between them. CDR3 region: CASSLLGQVYNEQFF. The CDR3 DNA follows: TGTGCCAGCAGCCTCCTCGGGCAGGTATACAATGAGCAGTTCTTC.

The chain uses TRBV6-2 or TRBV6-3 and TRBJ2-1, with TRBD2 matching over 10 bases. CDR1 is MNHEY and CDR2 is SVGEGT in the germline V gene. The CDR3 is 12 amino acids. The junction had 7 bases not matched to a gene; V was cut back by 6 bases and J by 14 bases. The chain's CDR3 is CASSGGLAYEFF. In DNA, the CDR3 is TGTGCCAGCAGCGGGGGACTAGCGTATGAGTTCTTC.

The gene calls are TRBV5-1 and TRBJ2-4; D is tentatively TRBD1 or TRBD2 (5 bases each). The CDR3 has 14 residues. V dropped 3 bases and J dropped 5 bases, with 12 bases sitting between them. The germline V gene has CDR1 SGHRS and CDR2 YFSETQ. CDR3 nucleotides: TGCGCCAGCAGCTCCGTCAGAGGGGAAAACATTCAGTACTTC. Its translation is CASSSVRGENIQYF.

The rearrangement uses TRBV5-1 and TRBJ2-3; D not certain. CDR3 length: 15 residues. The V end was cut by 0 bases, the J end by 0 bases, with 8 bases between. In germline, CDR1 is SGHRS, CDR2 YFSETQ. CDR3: CASSLVETSTDTQYF. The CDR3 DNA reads TGCGCCAGCAGCTTGGTTGAAACTAGCACAGATACGCAGTATTTT.

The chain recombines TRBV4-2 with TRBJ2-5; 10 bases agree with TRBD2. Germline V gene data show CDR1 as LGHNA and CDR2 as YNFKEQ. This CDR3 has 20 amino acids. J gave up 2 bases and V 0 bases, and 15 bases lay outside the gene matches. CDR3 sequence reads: CASSQDPIRASGGRQETQYF. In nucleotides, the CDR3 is TGTGCCAGCAGCCAAGATCCCATACGGGCTAGCGGGGGCCGGCAAGAGACCCAGTACTTC.

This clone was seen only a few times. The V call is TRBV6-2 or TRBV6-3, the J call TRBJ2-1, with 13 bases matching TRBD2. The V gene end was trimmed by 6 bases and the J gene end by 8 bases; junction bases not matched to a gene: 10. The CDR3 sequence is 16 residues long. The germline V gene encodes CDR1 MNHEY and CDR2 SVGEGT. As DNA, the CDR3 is TGTGCCAGCAGCCCTATAGGGACTAGCGGGACGGATGAGCAGTTCTTC. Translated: CASSPIGTSGTDEQFF.

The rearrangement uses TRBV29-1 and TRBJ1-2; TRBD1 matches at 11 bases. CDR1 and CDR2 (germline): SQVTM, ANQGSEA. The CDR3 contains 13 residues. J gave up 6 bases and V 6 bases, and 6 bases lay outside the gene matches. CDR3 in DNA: TGCAGCGTCCCCGGACAGGGGGCACATGGCTACACCTTC. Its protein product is CSVPGQGAHGYTF.

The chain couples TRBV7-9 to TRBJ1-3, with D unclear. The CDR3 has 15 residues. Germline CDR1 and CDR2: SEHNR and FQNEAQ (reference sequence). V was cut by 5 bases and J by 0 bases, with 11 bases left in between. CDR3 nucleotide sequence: TGTGCCAGCAGCGTCTTTATAAGCTCTGGAAACACCATATATTTT. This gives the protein CASSVFISSGNTIYF.

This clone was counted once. The CDR3 DNA reads as TGCGCCAGCAGCTTGGTTCCGGGTGGGGCTAGCACAGATACGCAGTATTTT. This gives the protein CASSLVPGGASTDTQYF. The chain recombines TRBV5-1 with TRBJ2-3, with TRBD1 as a possible D gene (5 bases). The CDR3 totals 17 residues. V was clipped by 0 bases and J by 0 bases, with 14 bases between them. In germline, CDR1 is SGHRS, CDR2 YFSETQ. Supplemented by reference TRBV5-1 and TRBJ2-3, the full variable domain reads KAGVTQTPRYLIKTRGQQVTLSCSPISGHRSVSWYQQTPGQGLQFLFEYFSETQRNKGNFPGRFSGRQFSNSRSEMNVSTLELGDSALYLCASSLVPGGASTDTQYFGPGTRLTVL.

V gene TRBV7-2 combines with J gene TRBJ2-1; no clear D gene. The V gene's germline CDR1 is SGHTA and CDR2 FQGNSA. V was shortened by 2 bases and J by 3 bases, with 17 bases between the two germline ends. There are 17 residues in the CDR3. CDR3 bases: TGTGCCAGCAGCTTATTTCCGGCAGGAGAGAACTACAATGAGCAGTTCTTC. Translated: CASSLFPAGENYNEQFF.

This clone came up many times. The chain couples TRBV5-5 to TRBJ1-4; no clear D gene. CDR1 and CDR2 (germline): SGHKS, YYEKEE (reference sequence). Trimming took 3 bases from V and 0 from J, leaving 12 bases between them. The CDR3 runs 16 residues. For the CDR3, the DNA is TGTGCCAGCAGCTGGGGTAGGAGCTCAACTAATGAAAAACTGTTTTTT. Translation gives CASSWGRSSTNEKLFF.

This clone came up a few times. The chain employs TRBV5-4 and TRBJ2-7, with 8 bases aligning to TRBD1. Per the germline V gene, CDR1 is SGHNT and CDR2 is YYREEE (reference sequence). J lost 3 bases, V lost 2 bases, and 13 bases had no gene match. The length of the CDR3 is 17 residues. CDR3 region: CASSLPKAGQGFYEQYF. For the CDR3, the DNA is TGTGCCAGCAGCTTACCCAAGGCCGGACAGGGTTTCTACGAGCAGTACTTC.

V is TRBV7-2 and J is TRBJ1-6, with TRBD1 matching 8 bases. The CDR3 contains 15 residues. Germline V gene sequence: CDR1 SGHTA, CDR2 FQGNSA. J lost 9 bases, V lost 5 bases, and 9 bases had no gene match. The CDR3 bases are TGTGCCAGCAGCCTCCGACAGGGGAGCTCTTCACCCCTCCACTTT. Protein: CASSLRQGSSSPLHF.

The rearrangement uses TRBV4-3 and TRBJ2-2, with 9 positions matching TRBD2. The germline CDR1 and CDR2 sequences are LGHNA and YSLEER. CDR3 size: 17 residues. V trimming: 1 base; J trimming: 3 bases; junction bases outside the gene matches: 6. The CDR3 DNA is TGCGCCAGCAGCCAAGCTTGCGGGGGGGTCGACACCGGGGAGCTGTTTTTT. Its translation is CASSQACGGVDTGELFF.

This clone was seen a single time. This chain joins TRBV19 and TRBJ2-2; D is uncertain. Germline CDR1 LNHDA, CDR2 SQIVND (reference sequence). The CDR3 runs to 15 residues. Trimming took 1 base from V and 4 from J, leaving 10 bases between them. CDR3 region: CASSIVRVGTGELFF. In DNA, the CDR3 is TGTGCCAGTAGTATAGTAAGGGTGGGCACCGGGGAGCTGTTTTTT.

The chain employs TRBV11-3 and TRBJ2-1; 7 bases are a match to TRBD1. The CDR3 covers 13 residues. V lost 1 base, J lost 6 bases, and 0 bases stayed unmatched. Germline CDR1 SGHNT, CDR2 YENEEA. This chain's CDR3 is CASSLGDSNEQFF. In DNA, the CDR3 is TGTGCCAGCAGCTTAGGGGACAGCAATGAGCAGTTCTTC.

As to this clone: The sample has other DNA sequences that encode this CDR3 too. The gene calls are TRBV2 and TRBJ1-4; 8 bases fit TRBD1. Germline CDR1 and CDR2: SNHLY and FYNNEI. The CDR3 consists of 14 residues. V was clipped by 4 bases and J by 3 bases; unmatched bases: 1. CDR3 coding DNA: TGTGCCAGCAGTGCGACAGGGGCTAATGAAAAACTGTTTTTT. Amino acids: CASSATGANEKLFF.